This T cell receptor (beta chain) was captured in a study of blood T cell repertoires in COVID-19. The wider study: COVID-19 samples, acute and convalescent, were from the United States, Italy and Spain. Nucleic acid was either cDNA or gDNA, and it came from T cells, B-cell-depleted T cells, or PBMCs.

Per the authors' pipeline: Estimation of nucleated cell counts relied on the amplification of reference gene primers. Profiled with immunoSEQ multiplex PCR; TCRdb holds only in-frame clones, not every one. V and J calls and clone size are given by that table; D and trimming were obtained from the DNA. The sample consists of about 95,000 clones, approximately 91% of them appearing once. Germline V lookup: CDR1 MNHEY, CDR2 SVGEGT. The CDR3 loop spans 15 amino acids. V lost 5 bases and J 10 bases, leaving 18 bases between the germline ends. This clone turned up a few times. The TCR sequence derives from a woman aged 70-85 years with acute or convalescent COVID-19. The sequencing input was peripheral blood. The gene calls are TRBV6-2 or TRBV6-3 and TRBJ1-6; weak D call: TRBD1 (5 bases). The CDR3 here is CASSQASTVSSPLHF. In nucleotides, the CDR3 is TGTGCCAGCAGTCAAGCCTCGACAGTTTCCTCACCCCTCCACTTT.